These 32 T cell receptor beta chains came from one sample sequenced in a study of blood T cell repertoires in COVID-19. Libraries were prepared by immunoSEQ multiplex PCR; TCRdb keeps only in-frame clonotypes and omits some of them. The sample shows 130,000 to 150,000 clones, about 84% of them seen only once. The sample was peripheral blood. All receptors come from a man in his 60s with active or convalescent COVID-19.

The CDR3 spells CASSQDEERLFF. The DNA for the CDR3 is TGCGCCAGCAGCCAAGATGAGGAGAGGCTGTTTTTT. The V gene is TRBV4-3, the J gene TRBJ2-2; D ambiguous. Germline loops: CDR1 LGHNA, CDR2 YSLEER. The CDR3 covers 12 residues. V lost 0 bases and J lost 13, with 9 bases in between.

This chain links TRBV7-8 with TRBJ1-5; the D gene is possibly TRBD1 (5 bases). V dropped 8 bases and J dropped 0 bases, with 14 bases sitting between them. The germline V gene has CDR1 SGHVS and CDR2 FQNEAQ. This CDR3 region has 15 residues. The CDR3 DNA is TGTGCCAGCCGATCGACAGAGTATAGCAATCAGCCCCAGCATTTT. Its protein is CASRSTEYSNQPQHF.

The rearrangement uses TRBV28 and TRBJ1-5; 9 bases are a match to TRBD1. Germline CDR1 is MDHEN and CDR2 is SYDVKM. J was trimmed by 6 bases and V by 4 bases; bases with no gene match: 1. This CDR3 has 13 amino acids. CDR3 in DNA: TGTGCCAGCAGTTACAGGGGGCCTCAGCCCCAGCATTTT. Its protein product is CASSYRGPQPQHF.

Written as DNA, the CDR3 is TGTGCCAGCCGCCGAGGAGCGGCGGACGAGCAGTACTTC. This translates into CASRRGAADEQYF. The V and J genes are TRBV2 and TRBJ2-7; perhaps TRBD2 as D (5 bases). CDR1 is SNHLY, CDR2 FYNNEI, per germline. Trimming stripped 8 bases from V and 5 bases from J, with 16 bases between. The CDR3 is 13 residues long.

The chain uses TRBV6-5 and TRBJ2-1; 11 nucleotides agree with TRBD2. Germline CDR1 reads MNHEY; CDR2 reads SVGAGI. With V trimmed by 11 bases and J by 5 bases, 8 bases remained unmatched. The CDR3 is 14 residues long. The CDR3 coding sequence is TGTGCCGGAACCGGGACTAGCGGAAACAATGAGCAGTTCTTC. This translates into CAGTGTSGNNEQFF.

This clone has just one count. CDR3 in amino acids: CASSARPGQGTDTQYF. The CDR3, as DNA: TGTGCCAGCAGCGCTAGGCCGGGACAGGGCACAGATACGCAGTATTTT. This chain connects TRBV7-7 to TRBJ2-3; 8 bases match TRBD1. The V gene's germline CDR1 is SSHAT and CDR2 FNYEAQ (reference sequence). The CDR3 runs to 16 residues. The V segment lost 5 bases and the J segment 1 base; nucleotides outside the gene matches: 8.

The CDR3 DNA sequence: TGTGCCAGCAGCTTAGGACAGACTTATGGCTACACCTTC. Translation gives CASSLGQTYGYTF. The rearrangement joins TRBV7-2 to TRBJ1-2, with D tentatively TRBD1 (5 bases). The CDR3 has 13 residues. V dropped 1 base and J dropped 5 bases, with 8 bases sitting between them. Germline CDR1 SGHTA, CDR2 FQGNSA.

The chain employs TRBV3-1 (or the pseudogene TRBV3-2) and TRBJ1-3; TRBD1 is a possible D gene (6 bases). V lost 4 bases and J 3 bases, leaving 10 bases between the germline ends. There are 14 residues in the CDR3. From germline, CDR1 is LGHDT and CDR2 YNNKEL (reference sequence). The CDR3 is CASSLGGFGNTIYF. The CDR3 DNA sequence: TGTGCCAGCAGCCTAGGGGGTTTTGGAAACACCATATATTTT.

This chain connects TRBV24-1 to TRBJ2-2, with D perhaps matching TRBD2 (6 bases). The germline gives CDR1 KGHDR, CDR2 SFDVKD. This CDR3 has 15 amino acids. V was trimmed by 3 bases and J by 6 bases, leaving 13 bases between them. CDR3: CATSDPAGGPGELFF. The CDR3, as DNA: TGTGCCACCAGTGATCCAGCGGGTGGGCCCGGGGAGCTGTTTTTT.

The chain has TRBV3-1 (or the pseudogene TRBV3-2) and TRBJ1-5; D uncertain. The CDR3 length is 13 residues. V dropped 1 base and J dropped 11 bases, with 12 bases sitting between them. In germline, CDR1 is LGHDT, CDR2 YNNKEL (reference sequence). This CDR3 reads CASSQVQARSQHF. CDR3 nucleotide sequence: TGTGCCAGCAGCCAAGTTCAGGCCCGGTCCCAGCATTTT.

This clone was detected ten times or more. The chain links TRBV28 to TRBJ1-5; D unclear. The germline CDR1 and CDR2 sequences are MDHEN and SYDVKM. The CDR3 is 13 residues long. Trimming pared 4 bases from V and 9 bases from J, leaving 13 bases between. The CDR3 bases are TGTGCCAGCAGTTCCCCGACTATAGGGCCCCAGCATTTT. Its protein is CASSSPTIGPQHF.

Ten or more counts support this clone. The rearrangement joins TRBV27 to TRBJ1-4, with 8 positions matching TRBD1. Germline CDR1 is MNHEY and CDR2 is SMNVEV (reference sequence). The CDR3 consists of 14 residues. The V gene end was trimmed by 6 bases and the J gene end by 8 bases; junction bases not matched to a gene: 8. The CDR3 nucleotides are TGTGCCAGCAGCGACAGGGGATCACGGGAAAAACTGTTTTTT. This sequence encodes CASSDRGSREKLFF.

The V call is TRBV7-7, the J call TRBJ2-2; the D gene is possibly TRBD2 (5 bases). V lost 0 bases and J 3 bases, leaving 11 bases between the germline ends. The CDR3 sequence is 16 residues long. Germline assignment: CDR1 SSHAT and CDR2 FNYEAQ (reference sequence). CDR3 sequence reads: CASSLARAGHTGELFF. DNA of the CDR3: TGTGCCAGCAGCTTAGCGAGGGCCGGGCACACCGGGGAGCTGTTTTTT.

The V call is TRBV10-3, the J call TRBJ1-2; TRBD1 matches at 9 bases. J was trimmed by 7 bases and V by 6 bases; bases with no gene match: 12. CDR1 and CDR2 (germline): ENHRY, SYGVKD. The CDR3 covers 15 residues. The CDR3 nucleotides are TGTGCCATCAGCGGGGGGAACACAGGGGGCTCTGGCTACACCTTC. Translation: CAISGGNTGGSGYTF.

This chain uses TRBV7-2 with TRBJ2-1, with 8 nucleotides matching TRBD2. This CDR3 comprises 16 residues. The J segment lost 0 bases and the V segment lost 0 bases, leaving 1 base of the junction unmatched. Germline V lookup: CDR1 SGHTA, CDR2 FQGNSA. The CDR3 DNA reads TGTGCCAGCAGCTTAGCGGGGACTAGCTCCTACAATGAGCAGTTCTTC. Protein product: CASSLAGTSSYNEQFF.

This clone was detected once. The genes are TRBV28 and TRBJ1-5; 9 positions match TRBD1. V was pared by 2 bases and J by 0 bases, with 14 bases of the junction left unmatched. This CDR3 contains 20 residues. The V gene's germline CDR1 is MDHEN and CDR2 SYDVKM. The CDR3 sequence is CASSLGWGQGTAYSNQPQHF. CDR3 bases: TGTGCCAGCAGTTTAGGGTGGGGACAGGGAACCGCGTATAGCAATCAGCCCCAGCATTTT.

This chain connects TRBV4-3 to TRBJ1-2; 8 bases are a match to TRBD1. The CDR3 has 15 amino acids. Germline assignment: CDR1 LGHNA and CDR2 YSLEER. The ends lost 0 bases at V and 4 bases at J; junction bases unmatched: 4. CDR3 residues: CASSQETGAAYGYTF. The CDR3 nucleotides read TGCGCCAGCAGCCAAGAGACAGGGGCGGCCTATGGCTACACCTTC.

V is TRBV28 and J is TRBJ1-5, with D tentatively TRBD1 (6 bases). Germline assignment: CDR1 MDHEN and CDR2 SYDVKM. The CDR3 has 15 amino acids. V was shortened by 4 bases and J by 2 bases, with 12 bases between the two germline ends. The CDR3 DNA sequence: TGTGCCAGCAGTTCCCCCTCAGGGGGCAATCAGCCCCAGCATTTT. This translates into CASSSPSGGNQPQHF.

J is TRBJ2-5 and V is TRBV6-6; TRBD2 is a possible D gene (6 bases). The V and J ends lost 5 bases and 2 bases respectively, with 15 bases between them. CDR3 size: 15 residues. CDR1 and CDR2 (germline): MNHNY, SVGAGI (reference sequence). This chain's CDR3 is CASSGRYSGQETQYF. The CDR3 DNA sequence: TGTGCCAGCAGTGGGAGGTATAGCGGACAAGAGACCCAGTACTTC.

The chain employs TRBV5-6 and TRBJ1-2; 10 positions match TRBD1. This CDR3 has 15 amino acids. V gave up 3 bases and J gave up 0 bases; unmatched junction bases: 2. Per germline, CDR1 SGHDT and CDR2 YYEEEE. DNA of the CDR3: TGTGCCAGCAGCTCCGGGACAGGGGCTAACTATGGCTACACCTTC. Translating it yields CASSSGTGANYGYTF.

The chain has TRBV7-3 and TRBJ2-1; TRBD2 is a possible D gene (6 bases). Germline CDR1 is SGHTA and CDR2 is FQGTGA. The CDR3 contains 16 residues. V lost 5 bases, J lost 10 bases, and 24 bases lay in between. The DNA for the CDR3 is TGTGCCAGCAGCACATCCGATCCCCGGGTCGGAGGGGAGCAGTTCTTC. This gives the protein CASSTSDPRVGGEQFF. Drawing the rest from reference TRBV7-3 and TRBJ2-1, the complete variable domain is GAGVSQTPSNKVTEKGKYVELRCDPISGHTALYWYRQSLGQGPEFLIYFQGTGAADDSGLPNDRFFAVRPEGSVSTLKIQRTERGDSAVYLCASSTSDPRVGGEQFFGPGTRLTVL.

The chain combines TRBV27 with TRBJ2-5, with 8 bases identical to TRBD2. The V and J ends lost 5 bases and 5 bases, in that order; junction bases with no gene match: 13. CDR1 MNHEY and CDR2 SMNVEV come from the germline V gene (reference sequence). The CDR3 covers 16 residues. The CDR3 reads CASSPRSGGVWETQYF. The CDR3 nucleotides read TGTGCCAGCAGTCCCCGGTCGGGGGGGGTGTGGGAGACCCAGTACTTC.

The J gene is TRBJ1-1, the V gene TRBV4-1; D gene uncertain. The CDR3 totals 17 residues. Between the trimmed V and J ends, which lost 4 bases and 0 bases, there was a span of 18 bases. Germline CDR1 is MGHRA and CDR2 is YSYEKL. The CDR3 region is CASSPVDVGVMNTEAFF. The CDR3 nucleotides read TGCGCCAGCAGCCCTGTAGATGTTGGTGTCATGAACACTGAAGCTTTCTTT.

The rearrangement links TRBV13 to TRBJ2-7; 7 bases agree with TRBD1. V was pared by 1 base and J by 7 bases, with 4 bases of the junction left unmatched. This CDR3 has 13 residues. Germline loops: CDR1 PRHDT, CDR2 FYEKMQ (reference sequence). The CDR3 nucleotides read TGTGCCAGCAGCTTAGTAGGGGGCGAGGAGCAGTACTTC. This translates into CASSLVGGEEQYF.

V and J are TRBV27 and TRBJ2-1; TRBD1 matches at 7 bases. CDR1 and CDR2 from the germline V gene are MNHEY and SMNVEV (reference sequence). The J segment lost 6 bases and the V segment lost 6 bases, leaving 11 bases of the junction unmatched. The CDR3 covers 15 residues. This chain's CDR3 is CASRPSRGLGNEQFF. For the CDR3, the DNA is TGTGCCAGCAGACCATCCAGGGGGTTGGGCAATGAGCAGTTCTTC.

V and J are TRBV27 and TRBJ1-6; TRBD1 agrees at 7 bases. Germline loops: CDR1 MNHEY, CDR2 SMNVEV (reference sequence). With V trimmed by 3 bases and J by 5 bases, 4 bases remained unmatched. The CDR3 extends over 15 amino acids. CDR3 coding DNA: TGTGCCAGCAGTTTTAACAGGGGAAATAATTCACCCCTCCACTTT. This codes for CASSFNRGNNSPLHF.

The gene calls are TRBV9 and TRBJ1-3; 8 bases match TRBD1. The junction had 3 bases not matched to a gene; V was cut back by 7 bases and J by 3 bases. Germline V gene lookup returns CDR1 SGDLS and CDR2 YYNGEE. The CDR3 contains 13 residues. Here the CDR3 reads CASQGQGGNTIYF. The CDR3 bases are TGTGCCAGCCAAGGACAGGGTGGAAACACCATATATTTT.

This chain uses TRBV28 with TRBJ1-2; TRBD1 matches 7 bases. This CDR3 spans 12 amino acids. V trimming: 4 bases; J trimming: 5 bases; junction bases outside the gene matches: 1. CDR1 and CDR2 (germline): MDHEN, SYDVKM. CDR3 loop: CASSSGQYGYTF. Here the CDR3 DNA reads TGTGCCAGCAGTTCGGGACAGTATGGCTACACCTTC.

The V gene is TRBV7-2, the J gene TRBJ2-1; TRBD2 is a possible D gene (5 bases). Trimming stripped 4 bases from V and 3 bases from J, with 16 bases between. The germline V gene has CDR1 SGHTA and CDR2 FQGNSA. The CDR3 has 16 amino acids. The DNA of the CDR3 is TGTGCCAGCAGCTCTGTGGCCAGCGGCCACTACAATGAGCAGTTCTTC. Amino acid sequence: CASSSVASGHYNEQFF.

The rearrangement joins TRBV5-6 to TRBJ2-5; 8 bases map to TRBD1. The V and J ends lost 2 bases and 5 bases, in that order; junction bases with no gene match: 5. From germline, CDR1 is SGHDT and CDR2 YYEEEE. The CDR3 is made up of 14 amino acids. CDR3 sequence: CASSFRGPRETQYF. The DNA for the CDR3 is TGTGCCAGCAGCTTCAGGGGGCCGAGGGAGACCCAGTACTTC.

The V and J genes are TRBV19 and TRBJ2-7, with 10 bases fitting TRBD1. The CDR3 extends over 15 amino acids. The J segment lost 3 bases and the V segment lost 8 bases, leaving 10 bases of the junction unmatched. CDR1 LNHDA and CDR2 SQIVND come from the germline V gene (reference sequence). DNA for the CDR3: TGTGCCAGTCGGTTAGGGGGACAGGGGAACTACGAGCAGTACTTC. This gives the protein CASRLGGQGNYEQYF.

CDR3 DNA sequence: TGTGCCAGCAGCCTATCGGGACAGGGGGCAGATACGCAGTATTTT. It encodes CASSLSGQGADTQYF. V usage is TRBV7-2 and J usage is TRBJ2-3, with 11 nucleotides matching TRBD1. Germline values: CDR1 SGHTA, CDR2 FQGNSA. J lost 4 bases, V lost 5 bases, and 5 bases had no gene match. The CDR3 totals 15 residues.